Below, 7 T cell receptor beta chains from the same sample are listed, as sequenced in a study of control samples from healthy donors and cancer patients. Repertoires were generated with immunoSEQ multiplex PCR, while TCRdb's copy carries only in-frame clones and drops some. There are 100,000 to 150,000 clones in the sample; nearly 90% occur only once, and 3% to 3.5% lies in the top ten. Material: blood. All receptors derive from a man aged 45-60 years in good health.

This chain links TRBV28 with TRBJ1-2; perhaps TRBD1 as D (5 bases). There are 15 residues in the CDR3. Germline V lookup: CDR1 MDHEN, CDR2 SYDVKM. Trimming pared 6 bases from V and 4 bases from J, leaving 18 bases between. Here the CDR3 reads CASSQTWRQTYGYTF. As DNA, the CDR3 is TGTGCCAGCAGCCAGACCTGGAGACAGACCTATGGCTACACCTTC.

This clone appeared a few times. The chain joins TRBV28 to TRBJ1-2; 9 bases agree with TRBD1. Germline V gene lookup returns CDR1 MDHEN and CDR2 SYDVKM. The CDR3 runs 16 residues. The trim removed 3 bases at V and 3 bases at J, leaving 8 bases unmatched. Written as DNA, the CDR3 is TGTGCCAGCAGTTTGTTGACAGGGGGTGCGGACTATGGCTACACCTTC. Encoded protein: CASSLLTGGADYGYTF.

V and J are TRBV2 and TRBJ1-1; 7 bases are a match to TRBD1. V lost 5 bases, J lost 5 bases, and 5 bases stayed unmatched. The CDR3 has 13 amino acids. Looked up from germline, CDR1 is SNHLY and CDR2 is FYNNEI. CDR3 sequence: CASSNSRGTEAFF. The CDR3 DNA is TGTGCCAGCAGTAATTCCAGGGGGACTGAAGCTTTCTTT.

This chain joins TRBV10-3 and TRBJ2-1; D not resolved. The germline gives CDR1 ENHRY, CDR2 SYGVKD. The CDR3 has 12 amino acids. Trimming stripped 5 bases from V and 8 bases from J, with 10 bases between. CDR3 in amino acids: CAISPVADEQFF. CDR3 sequence (DNA): TGTGCCATCAGTCCCGTTGCCGATGAGCAGTTCTTC.

This chain joins TRBV5-1 and TRBJ2-5, with 8 bases lining up with TRBD1. CDR3 length: 15 amino acids. In germline, CDR1 is SGHRS, CDR2 YFSETQ. Trimming removed 1 base from V and 3 bases from J; junction bases left unmatched: 5. In DNA form, the CDR3 reads TGCGCCAGCAGCTTGAGGCCGGACAGGGAAGAGACCCAGTACTTC. Translation: CASSLRPDREETQYF. Full variable domain (outside the CDR3, taken from reference TRBV5-1 and TRBJ2-5): KAGVTQTPRYLIKTRGQQVTLSCSPISGHRSVSWYQQTPGQGLQFLFEYFSETQRNKGNFPGRFSGRQFSNSRSEMNVSTLELGDSALYLCASSLRPDREETQYFGPGTRLLVL.

The chain couples TRBV18 to TRBJ1-3; a weak D match, TRBD1 (5 bases). Germline CDR1 KGHSH, CDR2 LQKENI. The CDR3 is made up of 15 amino acids. V was trimmed by 1 base and J by 3 bases, leaving 10 bases between them. CDR3 protein: CASSPLRGDGNTIYF. CDR3 in DNA: TGTGCCAGCTCACCACTCCGGGGGGATGGAAACACCATATATTTT. The complete variable domain, with remaining parts taken from reference TRBV18 and TRBJ1-3, reads NAGVMQNPRHLVRRRGQEARLRCSPMKGHSHVYWYRQLPEEGLKFMVYLQKENIIDESGMPKERFSAEFPKEGPSILRIQQVVRGDSAAYFCASSPLRGDGNTIYFGEGSWLTVV.

This clone is a singleton in its sample. The chain combines TRBV12-3 or TRBV12-4 with TRBJ2-7, with D perhaps matching TRBD1 (6 bases). The CDR3 length is 13 residues. Trimming removed 6 bases from V and 5 bases from J, with 14 bases in between. This CDR3 is CASRREGDHEQYF. CDR3 sequence (DNA): TGTGCCAGCAGACGCGAGGGGGACCACGAGCAGTACTTC.